Following are 4 T cell receptor beta chains from one sample sequenced in a study of blood T cell repertoires in COVID-19. Sequencing used immunoSEQ multiplex PCR; TCRdb keeps in-frame clones, though not all of them. This sample has 190,000 or so clones; about 83% occur once, and the top ten carry under 3.5%. Specimen: peripheral blood. Every receptor here comes from a man between 50 and 59 years old with active or convalescent COVID-19.

V is TRBV9 and J is TRBJ1-3; D remains ambiguous. The CDR3 is made up of 17 amino acids. Germline-derived CDR1 and CDR2 are SGDLS and YYNGEE. V lost 0 bases to trimming and J lost 0 bases, with 13 bases between them. CDR3 amino acids: CASSVALSLSSGNTIYF. The CDR3 nucleotides read TGTGCCAGCAGCGTAGCTTTGAGCTTGAGCTCTGGAAACACCATATATTTT.

This clone was observed a single time. This sequence joins TRBV5-1 and TRBJ2-5; 10 nucleotides match TRBD2. Germline CDR1 reads SGHRS; CDR2 reads YFSETQ. V gave up 4 bases and J gave up 2 bases; unmatched junction bases: 5. The CDR3 is 15 amino acids. CDR3 loop: CASSPGLAEQETQYF. The CDR3 DNA is TGCGCCAGCAGCCCCGGACTAGCGGAACAAGAGACCCAGTACTTC.

The chain employs TRBV6-6 and TRBJ1-1; D possibly corresponds to TRBD1 (6 bases). Germline CDR1 reads MNHNY; CDR2 reads SVGAGI (reference sequence). Deletions cut 2 bases from V and 2 bases from J, with 15 bases between. The CDR3 is 16 residues long. Written as DNA, the CDR3 is TGTGCCAGCAGTTACCTCGCAACAGGGTTAAACACTGAAGCTTTCTTT. Translation gives CASSYLATGLNTEAFF.

This sequence joins TRBV10-2 and TRBJ2-1, with TRBD2 identical over 14 bases. V was clipped by 0 bases and J by 5 bases; unmatched bases: 0. The germline CDR1 and CDR2 sequences are WSHSY and SAAADI. The CDR3 is 16 residues long. The CDR3 here is CASSESGLAGDNEQFF. CDR3 bases: TGCGCCAGCAGTGAGTCGGGACTAGCGGGGGACAATGAGCAGTTCTTC.